Below, 9 T cell receptor beta chains from the same sample are listed, as sequenced in a study of blood T cell repertoires in COVID-19. Only in-frame clones appear in the TCRdb table, and some are missing; sequencing was by immunoSEQ multiplex PCR. The sample lists about 200,000 clones; roughly 89% were seen once. The sample taken for sequencing was peripheral blood. All receptors derive from a man in his 60s who had recovered from COVID-19.

J is TRBJ1-5 and V is TRBV12-3 or TRBV12-4, with D perhaps matching TRBD1 (5 bases). V shed 3 bases and J shed 7 bases, with 7 bases lying between them. This CDR3 comprises 12 residues. The CDR3 here is CASSLGGQPQHF. The CDR3 DNA is TGTGCCAGCAGTTTGGGGGGACAGCCCCAGCATTTT.

This clone was found a few times. The chain uses TRBV29-1 and TRBJ2-7, with D uncertain. Per germline, CDR1 SQVTM and CDR2 ANQGSEA. The CDR3 length is 12 residues. V was pared by 5 bases and J by 0 bases, with 8 bases between. The CDR3 sequence is CSVFQNSYEQYF. The CDR3 DNA follows: TGCAGCGTTTTCCAAAACTCCTACGAGCAGTACTTC.

The V gene is TRBV28, the J gene TRBJ2-1; tentatively, D is TRBD1 (6 bases). V lost 5 bases, J lost 2 bases, and 13 bases lay in between. The CDR3 is made up of 15 amino acids. Per germline, CDR1 MDHEN and CDR2 SYDVKM. DNA of the CDR3: TGTGCCAGCAGTCTCCTGGACAGCCCCTACAATGAGCAGTTCTTC. Its translation is CASSLLDSPYNEQFF.

The chain carries TRBV27 and TRBJ2-6; D not certain. CDR1 MNHEY and CDR2 SMNVEV come from the germline V gene (reference sequence). The CDR3 contains 13 residues. Trimming removed 6 bases at V and 1 base at J, with 4 bases between. Here the CDR3 DNA reads TGTGCCAGCAGACTATCTGGGGCCAACGTCCTGACTTTC. Encoded protein: CASRLSGANVLTF.

This clone was recorded only once. The chain has TRBV7-9 and TRBJ2-1; 11 nucleotides line up with TRBD2. Per the germline V gene, CDR1 is SEHNR and CDR2 is FQNEAQ (reference sequence). V lost 2 bases and J lost 4; bases outside the gene matches: 10. This CDR3 region has 18 residues. The CDR3 coding sequence is TGTGCCAGCAGCTTACCCCCCCCCACTAGCGGGGGATACAATGAGCAGTTCTTC. It translates to CASSLPPPTSGGYNEQFF.

This sequence joins TRBV2 and TRBJ1-6; TRBD1 agrees at 10 bases. Trimming at V came to 7 bases and at J to 7 bases, leaving 4 bases not matched to a gene. CDR3 length equals 14 residues. Germline loops: CDR1 SNHLY, CDR2 FYNNEI. The CDR3 protein is CASTQGQGNSPLHF. CDR3 nucleotides: TGTGCCAGCACCCAGGGACAGGGGAATTCACCCCTCCACTTT.

The J gene is TRBJ2-7, the V gene TRBV7-6, with 9 bases lining up with TRBD2. CDR3 length: 16 amino acids. Unmatched junction bases numbered 10, after V lost 4 bases and J lost 3 bases. Germline-derived CDR1 and CDR2 are SGHVS and FNYEAQ. The CDR3 loop reads CASSSQSGTSYYEQYF. In DNA form, the CDR3 reads TGTGCCAGCAGCTCGCAATCCGGGACTAGCTACTACGAGCAGTACTTC.

V gene TRBV2 combines with J gene TRBJ1-6, with 9 bases lining up with TRBD1. The length of the CDR3 is 14 residues. V lost 5 bases to trimming and J lost 7 bases; unmatched junction nucleotides: 3. Per germline, CDR1 SNHLY and CDR2 FYNNEI. The CDR3 here is CASSRQGENSPLHF. CDR3 coding DNA: TGTGCCAGCAGTAGACAGGGGGAGAATTCACCCCTCCACTTT. Variable domain in full (rest from reference TRBV2 and TRBJ1-6): EPEVTQTPSHQVTQMGQEVILRCVPISNHLYFYWYRQILGQKVEFLVSFYNNEISEKSEIFDDQFSVERPDGSNFTLKIRSTKLEDSAMYFCASSRQGENSPLHFGNGTRLTVT.

The table lists this clone with a few counts. The chain combines TRBV9 with TRBJ2-1; 9 bases map to TRBD1. The CDR3 contains 15 residues. Germline V lookup: CDR1 SGDLS, CDR2 YYNGEE. J lost 4 bases, V lost 3 bases, and 5 bases had no gene match. For the CDR3, the DNA is TGTGCCAGCAGCGCTGGACAGGGGTCATACAATGAGCAGTTCTTC. Amino acids: CASSAGQGSYNEQFF.